The clone carrying this T cell receptor (beta chain) was recorded a few times. Antigen unknown. This record comes from a study of cytomegalovirus exposure and HLA in healthy donors. Study-level information: Genotyping of some 400 donors showed that 70% to 90% belonged to the Caucasian-associated ancestry cluster.

Primers included in the PCR were 60 Vbeta and 13 Jbeta primers. Methods used by the authors: The authors later counted 65 million to 80 million unique TCR beta chains, about 11 million of them shared. Data came from immunoSEQ multiplex PCR; TCRdb stores just in-frame clones and leaves some out. V, J and clone size are taken as reported in that table, and D and trimming were inferred from the DNA itself. The table includes about 160,000 clones, around three quarters detected once. CDR3 size: 13 residues. V lost 0 bases and J 6 bases, leaving 8 bases between the germline ends. From germline, CDR1 is SEHNR and CDR2 FQNEAQ (reference sequence). General observations from the study: Using the classifier, cytomegalovirus status was reportedly diagnosed with high specificity and sensitivity. A later analysis found most CMV-associated TCR beta chains apparently HLA-restricted.

The specimen sequenced was PBMCs. The clonotype comes from a man aged 40-49 years in good health and CMV-seronegative. This chain connects TRBV7-9 to TRBJ1-1; no clear D gene. Here the CDR3 DNA reads TGTGCCAGCAGCTTAGCGGCGGTGCCTGAAGCTTTCTTT. It translates to CASSLAAVPEAFF. Looking up the rest from reference TRBV7-9 and TRBJ1-1 gives the full variable domain: DTGVSQNPRHKITKRGQNVTFRCDPISEHNRLYWYRQTLGQGPEFLTYFQNEAQLEKSRLLSDRFSAERPKGSFSTLEIQRTEQGDSAMYLCASSLAAVPEAFFGQGTRLTVV.